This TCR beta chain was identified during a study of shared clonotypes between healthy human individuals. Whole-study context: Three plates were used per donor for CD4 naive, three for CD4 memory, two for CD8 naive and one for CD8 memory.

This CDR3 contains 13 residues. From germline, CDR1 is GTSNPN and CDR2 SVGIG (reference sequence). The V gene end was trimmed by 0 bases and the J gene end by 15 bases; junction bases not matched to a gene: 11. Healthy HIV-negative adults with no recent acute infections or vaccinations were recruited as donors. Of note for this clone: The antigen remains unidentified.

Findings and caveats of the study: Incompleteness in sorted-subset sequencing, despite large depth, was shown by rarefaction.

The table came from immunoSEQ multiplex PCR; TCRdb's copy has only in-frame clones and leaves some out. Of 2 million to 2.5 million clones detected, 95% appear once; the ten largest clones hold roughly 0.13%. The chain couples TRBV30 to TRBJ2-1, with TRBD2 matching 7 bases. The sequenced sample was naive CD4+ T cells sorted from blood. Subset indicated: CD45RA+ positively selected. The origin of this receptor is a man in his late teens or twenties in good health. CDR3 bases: TGTGCCTGGAGTGTAGGTGACGCGGGAGAAAGGTTCTTC. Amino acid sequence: CAWSVGDAGERFF.